The 30 T cell receptor beta chains listed next were all sequenced from one sample in a study of T cell responses to AZD1222 COVID-19 vaccine (dated by TCRdb to the early 2020s). Receptor libraries were prepared by the immunoSEQ multiplex PCR assay. This immuneACCESS table, as held by TCRdb, lists in-frame sequences with V and J called but not all clones. Of the missing ones, under half trace to an unresolved V gene in checked studies; the others have no known cause. This sample is represented by approximately 110,000 clones; 88% of them were singletons. 3.5% to 4.5% of the sample comes from the top ten. The sample's time point, from its label and the paper: baseline before first vaccination. The input for sequencing was peripheral blood, taken on day 0 of AZD1222 vaccination. The receptor set was obtained from an adult in good health.

The V call is TRBV4-2, the J call TRBJ2-3; 9 bases align to TRBD2. CDR3 size: 16 residues. V trimming: 4 bases; J trimming: 6 bases; junction bases outside the gene matches: 11. Looked up from germline, CDR1 is LGHNA and CDR2 is YNFKEQ. The CDR3 is CASSLTVVAGGDTQYF. The CDR3 nucleotides read TGTGCCAGCAGCCTGACTGTGGTGGCGGGGGGGGATACGCAGTATTTT.

The chain links TRBV24-1 to TRBJ2-1; 8 bases align to TRBD1. With V trimmed by 0 bases and J by 0 bases, 0 bases remained unmatched. This CDR3 spans 16 amino acids. CDR1 is KGHDR, CDR2 SFDVKD, per germline. Written as DNA, the CDR3 is TGTGCCACCAGTGATTTGGGGACAGGCTCCTACAATGAGCAGTTCTTC. Translation: CATSDLGTGSYNEQFF.

The gene calls are TRBV19 and TRBJ2-7; 12 positions match TRBD2. CDR3 size: 15 residues. Germline lookup yields CDR1 LNHDA and CDR2 SQIVND (reference sequence). V trimming: 7 bases; J trimming: 0 bases; junction bases outside the gene matches: 4. CDR3 sequence reads: CASTLAGGSSYEQYF. The DNA for the CDR3 is TGTGCCAGTACACTAGCGGGAGGTAGCTCCTACGAGCAGTACTTC.

The V call is TRBV28, the J call TRBJ2-7; 8 nucleotides align to TRBD2. CDR3 length: 15 amino acids. V trimming: 7 bases; J trimming: 3 bases; junction bases outside the gene matches: 11. Germline V CDR1 and CDR2: MDHEN, SYDVKM. The CDR3 DNA sequence: TGTGCCAGCACCCTCCTATCGGGGGGGGGCTACGAGCAGTACTTC. As protein: CASTLLSGGGYEQYF.

The DNA of the CDR3 is TGTGCCAGCAGTTTATACGGGGGGGCGCTTGGGGCCAACGTCCTGACTTTC. Translated, it gives CASSLYGGALGANVLTF. This chain uses TRBV27 with TRBJ2-6, with 8 bases lining up with TRBD2. Unmatched junction bases numbered 5, after V lost 1 base and J lost 3 bases. In germline, CDR1 is MNHEY, CDR2 SMNVEV (reference sequence). The CDR3 is 17 residues long.

The CDR3 protein is CASSLSAGEENGYTF. DNA for the CDR3: TGTGCCAGCAGCTTATCGGCAGGGGAAGAAAATGGCTACACCTTC. The chain couples TRBV3-1 (or the pseudogene TRBV3-2) to TRBJ1-2, with D possibly matching TRBD1 (6 bases). CDR1 is LGHDT and CDR2 is YNNKEL in the germline V gene (reference sequence). V lost 5 bases, J lost 6 bases, and 19 bases lay in between. The CDR3 sequence is 15 residues long.

The chain uses TRBV19 and TRBJ1-1; no reliable D call. The CDR3 totals 11 residues. Trimming left V 10 bases short and J 6 bases short, with 12 bases between. In germline, CDR1 is LNHDA, CDR2 SQIVND (reference sequence). The CDR3 sequence: CATSQRAEAFF. In DNA form, the CDR3 reads TGTGCCACGAGTCAGAGGGCTGAAGCTTTCTTT.

This chain joins TRBV18 and TRBJ1-5, with D possibly being TRBD1 (5 bases). The CDR3 is 15 amino acids. The ends were cut back, 6 bases at V and 8 bases at J, with 20 bases in the middle. CDR1 is KGHSH and CDR2 is LQKENI in the germline V gene. The CDR3 nucleotides read TGTGCCAGCTCTCAAGGGGTGACCCCGGCGGAGCCCCAGCATTTT. Amino acid sequence: CASSQGVTPAEPQHF.

The chain recombines TRBV28 with TRBJ1-1, with 7 bases fitting TRBD1. The CDR3 runs 14 residues. Germline CDR1 reads MDHEN; CDR2 reads SYDVKM. With 3 bases clipped from V and 11 bases from J, the junction kept 12 bases outside the gene matches. CDR3 bases: TGTGCCAGCAGTTTGAGGCCAACAGGGGACGGGGCTTTCTTT. It is translated as CASSLRPTGDGAFF.

The J gene is TRBJ1-2, the V gene TRBV10-3; D ambiguous. The V end lost 7 bases, the J end lost 8 bases, and 20 bases lay between the germline ends. The germline CDR1 and CDR2 sequences are ENHRY and SYGVKD. The CDR3 spans 14 residues. The CDR3 sequence is CAINLAGRDEGYTF. Written as DNA, the CDR3 is TGTGCCATCAACCTCGCTGGGAGGGATGAGGGCTACACCTTC.

This chain connects TRBV10-3 to TRBJ1-5; 9 positions match TRBD1. CDR1 is ENHRY, CDR2 SYGVKD, per germline. The CDR3 spans 16 residues. Germline trimming cut 6 bases from V and 2 bases from J; bases unmatched to any gene: 8. For the CDR3, the DNA is TGTGCCATCAGCCCGACAGGGGGGGAAGGCAATCAGCCCCAGCATTTT. Translation gives CAISPTGGEGNQPQHF.

This clone is a singleton in its sample. CDR3 DNA: TGCAGCGTTTTAGCGGAAGACTACGAGCAGTACTTC. Residues: CSVLAEDYEQYF. This chain links TRBV29-1 with TRBJ2-7; weak D call: TRBD2 (6 bases). This CDR3 is 12 amino acids long. Germline lookup yields CDR1 SQVTM and CDR2 ANQGSEA. Trimming left V 5 bases short and J 3 bases short, with 11 bases between.

The chain employs TRBV14 and TRBJ2-5, with 7 bases lining up with TRBD2. V lost 1 base and J lost 2; bases outside the gene matches: 1. The CDR3 has 14 amino acids. Germline V gene sequence: CDR1 SGHDN, CDR2 FVKESK. The DNA of the CDR3 is TGTGCCAGCAGCCAAGGACTAGCTCAAGAGACCCAGTACTTC. Translation: CASSQGLAQETQYF.

The genes are TRBV5-1 and TRBJ2-2; no definite D call. Looked up from germline, CDR1 is SGHRS and CDR2 is YFSETQ. This CDR3 has 12 residues. V lost 0 bases and J 6 bases, leaving 3 bases between the germline ends. DNA for the CDR3: TGCGCCAGCAGCTTGGGGGCCGGGGAGCTGTTTTTT. This sequence encodes CASSLGAGELFF.

J is TRBJ2-7 and V is TRBV11-2, with D perhaps matching TRBD2 (5 bases). Trimming removed 5 bases at V and 4 bases at J, with 12 bases between. The germline V gene has CDR1 SGHAT and CDR2 FQNNGV. The CDR3 consists of 13 residues. The CDR3 loop reads CASSIGLSYEQYF. In DNA, the CDR3 is TGTGCCAGCAGCATTGGACTCTCTTACGAGCAGTACTTC.

The J gene is TRBJ2-3, the V gene TRBV27, with a tentative D call TRBD2 (7 bases). Deletions cut 2 bases from V and 0 bases from J, with 24 bases between. This CDR3 region has 20 residues. The V gene's germline CDR1 is MNHEY and CDR2 SMNVEV (reference sequence). CDR3 DNA sequence: TGTGCCAGCAGTTTAGAGGGAACGATATGGCGGGGGCGTAGCACAGATACGCAGTATTTT. Residues: CASSLEGTIWRGRSTDTQYF.

This chain connects TRBV5-6 to TRBJ1-4; D is possibly TRBD1 (6 bases). V was trimmed by 5 bases and J by 2 bases, leaving 10 bases between them. Germline V gene sequence: CDR1 SGHDT, CDR2 YYEEEE. The CDR3 is 14 residues long. DNA for the CDR3: TGTGCCAGCAGACAGGGTGGCACTAATGAAAAACTGTTTTTT. Amino acids: CASRQGGTNEKLFF. Full variable domain (outside the CDR3, taken from reference TRBV5-6 and TRBJ1-4): DAGVTQSPTHLIKTRGQQVTLRCSPKSGHDTVSWYQQALGQGPQFIFQYYEEEERQRGNFPDRFSGHQFPNYSSELNVNALLLGDSALYLCASRQGGTNEKLFFGSGTQLSVL.

This clone appeared a single time. The chain recombines TRBV29-1 with TRBJ1-6; D is undetermined. Trimming removed 4 bases from V and 5 bases from J, with 12 bases in between. The CDR3 is made up of 14 amino acids. Looked up from germline, CDR1 is SQVTM and CDR2 is ANQGSEA. The CDR3 DNA follows: TGCAGCGTTGTAGAACAACGGGATAATTCACCCCTCCACTTT. Translation gives CSVVEQRDNSPLHF.

The chain uses TRBV4-3 and TRBJ2-1, with D perhaps being TRBD1 or TRBD2 (6 bases each). Germline-derived CDR1 and CDR2 are LGHNA and YSLEER. Trimming took off 0 bases at V and 7 bases at J, with 10 bases between the two ends. The CDR3 spans 14 residues. The CDR3 sequence: CASSQEPGANEQFF. The DNA for the CDR3 is TGCGCCAGCAGCCAAGAGCCGGGGGCTAATGAGCAGTTCTTC.

The V call is TRBV9, the J call TRBJ2-2; 10 bases line up with TRBD2. This CDR3 region has 18 residues. V lost 5 bases to trimming and J lost 2 bases; unmatched junction nucleotides: 12. Looked up from germline, CDR1 is SGDLS and CDR2 is YYNGEE. The CDR3 reads CASSGGPRTSGNTGELFF. CDR3 coding DNA: TGTGCCAGCAGTGGGGGCCCCCGGACTAGCGGAAACACCGGGGAGCTGTTTTTT.

This rearrangement joins TRBV4-3 to TRBJ2-1; TRBD2 agrees at 12 bases. The CDR3 has 16 amino acids. Trimming cost V 5 bases and J 6 bases; bases outside gene matches: 8. Germline CDR1 LGHNA, CDR2 YSLEER. The CDR3 DNA reads TGCGCCAGCAGCGCTCAACTAGCGGGGGGCCCCAATGAGCAGTTCTTC. It encodes CASSAQLAGGPNEQFF.

The V gene is TRBV6-5, the J gene TRBJ2-7; TRBD2 matches 8 bases. V was pared by 2 bases and J by 3 bases, with 3 bases of the junction left unmatched. The CDR3 is 14 residues long. CDR1 and CDR2 (germline): MNHEY, SVGAGI. The CDR3 loop reads CASSYESGSYEQYF. CDR3 in DNA: TGTGCCAGCAGTTACGAAAGCGGGAGCTACGAGCAGTACTTC.

CDR3 residues: CASSATKGQLYEQYF. The DNA of the CDR3 is TGTGCCAGCAGCGCCACCAAAGGACAGCTCTACGAGCAGTACTTC. The V and J genes are TRBV7-9 and TRBJ2-7, with D possibly matching TRBD1 (6 bases). This CDR3 contains 15 residues. Trimming stripped 5 bases from V and 3 bases from J, with 17 bases between. CDR1 and CDR2 (germline): SEHNR, FQNEAQ (reference sequence).

This clone has a single count. This chain connects TRBV18 to TRBJ1-3; a possible D gene is TRBD1 (5 bases). V was cut by 1 base and J by 4 bases, with 14 bases left in between. Looked up from germline, CDR1 is KGHSH and CDR2 is LQKENI. The CDR3 has 16 amino acids. The CDR3 protein is CASSPQYGAGGNTIYF. The DNA of the CDR3 is TGTGCCAGCTCACCACAGTACGGGGCAGGAGGAAACACCATATATTTT.

The V and J genes are TRBV28 and TRBJ1-5, with 10 bases matching TRBD1. Germline V lookup: CDR1 MDHEN, CDR2 SYDVKM. The CDR3 sequence is 19 residues long. Trimming cost V 5 bases and J 0 bases; bases outside gene matches: 13. The CDR3, as DNA: TGTGCCAGCAGTCCACCAACCGGGACAGGGGTTCGTAGCAATCAGCCCCAGCATTTT. This translates into CASSPPTGTGVRSNQPQHF.

The chain employs TRBV15 and TRBJ2-7; D gene unclear. The CDR3 spans 13 residues. Germline CDR1 and CDR2: LNHNV and YYDKDF (reference sequence). V was pared by 5 bases and J by 0 bases, with 8 bases between. CDR3: CATSGRGSYEQYF. CDR3 bases: TGTGCCACCAGCGGTCGCGGCTCCTACGAGCAGTACTTC.

The chain is built from TRBV7-9 and TRBJ2-1; no firm D call. Germline values: CDR1 SEHNR, CDR2 FQNEAQ (reference sequence). The CDR3 has 13 residues. The ends were cut back, 1 base at V and 15 bases at J, with 16 bases in the middle. CDR3: CASSLEGPISPFF. CDR3 coding DNA: TGTGCCAGCAGCTTAGAAGGGCCAATAAGTCCGTTCTTC. The full variable domain, with the rest looked up from reference TRBV7-9 and TRBJ2-1, is DTGVSQNPRHKITKRGQNVTFRCDPISEHNRLYWYRQTLGQGPEFLTYFQNEAQLEKSRLLSDRFSAERPKGSFSTLEIQRTEQGDSAMYLCASSLEGPISPFFGPGTRLTVL.

Notes on this clone: One junction end does not reproduce the germline sequence, and a read error may be involved. V and J are TRBV11-2 and TRBJ1-4; TRBD1 is a possible D gene (5 bases). The CDR3 is made up of 14 amino acids. Germline CDR1 SGHAT, CDR2 FQNNGV. The CDR3: CASSLIEGVEKLFF. The CDR3 bases are TGTGCCAGTAGCTTAATCGAAGGGGTCGAAAAACTGTTTTTT. The full variable domain, with the rest looked up from reference TRBV11-2 and TRBJ1-4, is EAGVAQSPRYKIIEKRQSVAFWCNPISGHATLYWYQQILGQGPKLLIQFQNNGVVDDSQLPKDRFSAERLKGVDSTLKIQPAKLEDSAVYLCASSLIEGVEKLFFGSGTQLSVL.

The V and J genes are TRBV4-1 and TRBJ2-7, with D possibly matching TRBD2 (7 bases). The ends were cut back, 4 bases at V and 6 bases at J, with 16 bases in the middle. The CDR3 is 14 residues long. Germline V gene data show CDR1 as MGHRA and CDR2 as YSYEKL. Here the CDR3 reads CASSLAGGRPEQYF. In DNA form, the CDR3 reads TGCGCCAGCAGCCTGGCCGGGGGGCGGCCCGAGCAGTACTTC.

V usage is TRBV2 and J usage is TRBJ1-2; D is undetermined. The CDR3 loop spans 12 amino acids. Germline V gene sequence: CDR1 SNHLY, CDR2 FYNNEI. Trimming pared 3 bases from V and 4 bases from J, leaving 6 bases between. CDR3 sequence reads: CASSEMSYGYTF. The CDR3 DNA is TGTGCCAGCAGTGAGATGAGCTATGGCTACACCTTC.